The 24 T cell receptor beta chains in this list originate from one sample, sequenced in a study of shared clonotypes between healthy human individuals. Clones were read by immunoSEQ multiplex PCR, and TCRdb kept only the in-frame ones, dropping some. The profile shows some 1.4 million clones, around 95% of them singletons. Sequencing used naive CD4+ T cells sorted from blood. Subset denoted: CD45RA+ positively selected. These receptors originate from a man aged 25 to 40 in good health.

The chain combines TRBV5-1 with TRBJ2-7; unclear D gene. This CDR3 has 14 residues. From germline, CDR1 is SGHRS and CDR2 YFSETQ. Trimming took 3 bases from V and 5 from J, leaving 15 bases between them. CDR3 protein: CASSSHGLLDEQYF. CDR3 sequence (DNA): TGCGCCAGCAGCTCGCACGGTTTGTTGGACGAGCAGTACTTC.

The chain has TRBV28 and TRBJ2-2, with D maybe TRBD1 (7 bases). CDR1 and CDR2 (germline): MDHEN, SYDVKM. The CDR3 spans 15 residues. The germline V and J ends were trimmed by 7 bases and 13 bases, with 25 bases remaining between them. The chain's CDR3 is CASKGGSRERGGLFF. For the CDR3, the DNA is TGTGCCAGCAAAGGGGGCTCACGGGAGAGGGGCGGGCTGTTTTTT.

The gene calls are TRBV6-1 and TRBJ2-7; D may be TRBD2 (6 bases). This CDR3 spans 14 amino acids. Germline V gives CDR1 MNHNS, CDR2 SASEGT. Trimming pared 4 bases from V and 6 bases from J, leaving 16 bases between. The CDR3 region has the DNA TGTGCCAGCAGTGCCTCCGGGACTGGGTTCGAGCAGTACTTC. This encodes CASSASGTGFEQYF.

The chain joins TRBV10-1 to TRBJ2-5; tentatively, D is TRBD2 (6 bases). V gave up 3 bases and J gave up 5 bases, with 10 bases separating them. This CDR3 region has 13 residues. Germline V lookup: CDR1 WNHNN, CDR2 SYGVQD (reference sequence). The CDR3 DNA follows: TGCGCCAGCAGTGATCCGGGAGAGGAGACCCAGTACTTC. This gives the protein CASSDPGEETQYF.

This clone was seen once. V is TRBV27 and J is TRBJ1-5; tentative D call: TRBD1 (5 bases). Germline CDR1 MNHEY, CDR2 SMNVEV (reference sequence). V was cut by 3 bases and J by 8 bases, with 14 bases left in between. This CDR3 has 14 amino acids. In DNA, the CDR3 is TGTGCCAGCAGTTTCGGCAGGGCCTTCGAGCCCCAGCATTTT. Amino acids: CASSFGRAFEPQHF.

The chain joins TRBV7-6 to TRBJ2-7; 7 bases line up with TRBD1. The CDR3 covers 15 residues. CDR1 SGHVS and CDR2 FNYEAQ come from the germline V gene. The ends lost 5 bases at V and 0 bases at J; junction bases unmatched: 7. The CDR3 DNA sequence: TGTGCCAGCAGCCAGGGGACAGCCCTCTCCTACGAGCAGTACTTC. Residues: CASSQGTALSYEQYF.

The chain carries TRBV5-1 and TRBJ2-7, with 11 bases aligning to TRBD2. Germline V gene sequence: CDR1 SGHRS, CDR2 YFSETQ. Unmatched junction bases numbered 5, after V lost 0 bases and J lost 0 bases. The CDR3 runs to 17 residues. CDR3: CASSLATSGDFSYEQYF. CDR3 bases: TGCGCCAGCAGCTTGGCGACTAGCGGGGACTTCTCCTACGAGCAGTACTTC. The variable domain in full, with the rest retrieved from reference TRBV5-1 and TRBJ2-7, is KAGVTQTPRYLIKTRGQQVTLSCSPISGHRSVSWYQQTPGQGLQFLFEYFSETQRNKGNFPGRFSGRQFSNSRSEMNVSTLELGDSALYLCASSLATSGDFSYEQYFGPGTRLTVT.

The V gene is TRBV4-2, the J gene TRBJ2-7, with 8 bases fitting TRBD2. The V gene's germline CDR1 is LGHNA and CDR2 YNFKEQ. This CDR3 comprises 16 residues. V was clipped by 0 bases and J by 3 bases; unmatched bases: 7. CDR3 nucleotides: TGTGCCAGCAGCCAAGATTCTGGAACTAGCGGCTACGAGCAGTACTTC. It codes for CASSQDSGTSGYEQYF.

This CDR3 is CASSQGPPPGLAVSEQYF. The CDR3 coding sequence is TGTGCCAGCAGCCAAGGTCCGCCGCCGGGACTAGCGGTTAGCGAGCAGTACTTC. This sequence joins TRBV14 and TRBJ2-7; TRBD2 agrees at 11 bases. Germline assignment: CDR1 SGHDN and CDR2 FVKESK. This CDR3 region has 18 residues. Trimming took 1 base from V and 6 from J; bases not matched to a gene: 14.

V and J are TRBV15 and TRBJ2-1, with TRBD2 matching 12 bases. The CDR3 consists of 15 residues. V lost 6 bases to trimming and J lost 4 bases; unmatched junction nucleotides: 4. Germline values: CDR1 LNHNV, CDR2 YYDKDF (reference sequence). DNA for the CDR3: TGTGCCACCAGATGGGGACTAGCGGGTTACAATGAGCAGTTCTTC. It specifies CATRWGLAGYNEQFF. Full variable domain (remainder filled in from reference TRBV15 and TRBJ2-1): DAMVIQNPRYQVTQFGKPVTLSCSQTLNHNVMYWYQQKSSQAPKLLFHYYDKDFNNEADTPDNFQSRRPNTSFCFLDIRSPGLGDTAMYLCATRWGLAGYNEQFFGPGTRLTVL.

The rearrangement uses TRBV5-4 and TRBJ2-3; TRBD1 agrees at 8 bases. There are 14 residues in the CDR3. The germline CDR1 and CDR2 sequences are SGHNT and YYREEE (reference sequence). Unmatched junction bases numbered 4, after V lost 4 bases and J lost 3 bases. CDR3 region: CASSRDRLTDTQYF. CDR3 in DNA: TGTGCCAGCAGCCGGGACAGGCTTACAGATACGCAGTATTTT.

The chain links TRBV21-1 to TRBJ2-1; the table's D call, TRBD2, has no DNA check behind it. TRBV21-1 is flagged as a pseudogene. The CDR3 is 15 amino acids. The CDR3 sequence is CASSKSVSLYNEQFF. CDR3 coding DNA: TGTGCCAGCAGCAAGTCGGTTTCTCTCTACAATGAGCAGTTCTTC.

V and J are TRBV27 and TRBJ2-7, with TRBD2 as a possible D gene (6 bases). V dropped 4 bases and J dropped 7 bases, with 20 bases sitting between them. This CDR3 spans 15 amino acids. Germline CDR1 reads MNHEY; CDR2 reads SMNVEV (reference sequence). CDR3 in amino acids: CASSSGQGLRGEQYF. CDR3 sequence (DNA): TGTGCCAGCAGTTCAGGTCAGGGACTTCGTGGGGAGCAGTACTTC.

The table lists this clone with a count of one. V is TRBV5-4 and J is TRBJ1-4; TRBD1 matches at 7 bases. Looked up from germline, CDR1 is SGHNT and CDR2 is YYREEE (reference sequence). This CDR3 region has 14 residues. V shed 4 bases, J shed 8 bases, and the junction held 8 bases outside the gene matches. CDR3 loop: CASSPGGTDEKLFF. The CDR3 DNA reads TGTGCCAGCAGCCCGGGGGGGACAGACGAAAAACTGTTTTTT.

This sequence joins TRBV7-9 and TRBJ1-4; tentatively, D is TRBD1 (6 bases). The CDR3 covers 17 residues. The germline V gene encodes CDR1 SEHNR and CDR2 FQNEAQ (reference sequence). V was clipped by 1 base and J by 7 bases, with 19 bases between them. The CDR3: CASSLVLSDRFIEKLFF. Written as DNA, the CDR3 is TGTGCCAGCAGCTTAGTCCTTTCCGACAGGTTCATTGAAAAACTGTTTTTT.

This clone was counted between two and nine times. V gene TRBV5-6 combines with J gene TRBJ1-2; D might be TRBD1 (5 bases). V shed 5 bases and J shed 5 bases, with 13 bases lying between them. Germline CDR1 SGHDT, CDR2 YYEEEE. CDR3 size: 13 residues. This chain's CDR3 is CASRDPGTYGYTF. CDR3 sequence (DNA): TGTGCCAGCAGAGACCCCGGGACTTATGGCTACACCTTC.

The chain carries TRBV11-2 and TRBJ2-4, with 8 bases matching TRBD1. With 5 bases clipped from V and 0 bases from J, the junction kept 15 bases outside the gene matches. The germline V gene has CDR1 SGHAT and CDR2 FQNNGV. This CDR3 region has 19 residues. The CDR3 sequence is CASSLGQGLSPLAKNIQYF. The CDR3 coding sequence is TGTGCCAGCAGCCTAGGACAGGGCTTAAGTCCACTAGCCAAAAACATTCAGTACTTC.

J is TRBJ1-4 and V is TRBV6-5; no reliable D call. V shed 0 bases and J shed 1 base, with 9 bases lying between them. CDR3 size: 16 residues. From germline, CDR1 is MNHEY and CDR2 SVGAGI. CDR3 sequence reads: CASSYSIAVTNEKLFF. The CDR3 DNA is TGTGCCAGCAGTTACTCGATCGCGGTAACTAATGAAAAACTGTTTTTT.

The rearrangement links TRBV7-6 to TRBJ1-5; D gene unclear. Germline CDR1 SGHVS, CDR2 FNYEAQ. The CDR3 is made up of 13 amino acids. V shed 1 base and J shed 4 bases, with 5 bases lying between them. The CDR3 nucleotides are TGTGCCAGCAGCTTAGGTCCGAATCAGCCCCAGCATTTT. This sequence encodes CASSLGPNQPQHF.

This chain connects TRBV15 to TRBJ2-7; 7 nucleotides line up with TRBD2. The CDR3 spans 14 residues. Looked up from germline, CDR1 is LNHNV and CDR2 is YYDKDF (reference sequence). V shed 4 bases and J 3 bases; nucleotides not matched to a gene: 6. CDR3 region: CATSTGTNFYEQYF. The CDR3 DNA follows: TGTGCCACCAGCACCGGGACTAACTTCTACGAGCAGTACTTC.

The chain uses TRBV25-1 and TRBJ2-3; 7 bases match TRBD2. CDR1 and CDR2 from the germline V gene are MGHDK and SYGVNS. V lost 3 bases to trimming and J lost 4 bases; unmatched junction nucleotides: 10. This CDR3 spans 16 amino acids. The DNA of the CDR3 is TGTGCCAGCAGTGAGCGAGCGGGATTAAGTTCAGATACGCAGTATTTT. This gives the protein CASSERAGLSSDTQYF.

The chain recombines TRBV2 with TRBJ1-2; D not resolved. Between the trimmed V and J ends, which lost 8 bases and 3 bases, there was a span of 13 bases. This CDR3 spans 13 amino acids. Germline V CDR1 and CDR2: SNHLY, FYNNEI. The CDR3 DNA reads as TGTGCCAGCCCGCGCCTCGTGGACTATGGCTACACCTTC. This translates into CASPRLVDYGYTF.

The chain has TRBV10-3 and TRBJ2-5; D is undetermined. The CDR3 has 14 amino acids. With 0 bases removed from V and 2 bases from J, the gap between germline ends came to 7 bases. Germline V gene lookup returns CDR1 ENHRY and CDR2 SYGVKD. DNA for the CDR3: TGTGCCATCAGTGAGTCTCAGGCTCAAGAGACCCAGTACTTC. Residues: CAISESQAQETQYF.

To note about this clone: The sample holds other DNA sequences that translate to the same CDR3. The rearrangement uses TRBV5-1 and TRBJ1-5; possible D gene TRBD1, 5 bases. The CDR3 spans 13 residues. CDR1 and CDR2 (germline): SGHRS, YFSETQ. V was trimmed by 0 bases and J by 7 bases, leaving 8 bases between them. This chain's CDR3 is CASSLAGDQPQHF. The CDR3 region has the DNA TGCGCCAGCAGCTTGGCTGGGGACCAGCCCCAGCATTTT. The full variable domain, with the rest looked up from reference TRBV5-1 and TRBJ1-5, is KAGVTQTPRYLIKTRGQQVTLSCSPISGHRSVSWYQQTPGQGLQFLFEYFSETQRNKGNFPGRFSGRQFSNSRSEMNVSTLELGDSALYLCASSLAGDQPQHFGDGTRLSIL.